The 29 T cell receptor beta chains below all came from one sample that was sequenced in a study of T cell responses to AZD1222 COVID-19 vaccine. Measured with immunoSEQ multiplex PCR; TCRdb has only the in-frame clones, and not every one. The sample holds 40,000 to 45,000 clones; around 80% are singletons and the top ten take about a fifth. The material sequenced was peripheral blood, taken 28 days after the second dose of the MenACWY control vaccine. The receptors come from an adult who received the MenACWY meningococcal vaccine as a control.

This clone was seen a handful of times. The V call is TRBV18, the J call TRBJ2-5, with 9 bases that match TRBD1. In germline, CDR1 is KGHSH, CDR2 LQKENI. The CDR3 is 14 amino acids. V gave up 6 bases and J gave up 5 bases; unmatched junction bases: 7. CDR3 residues: CASSSAGTGETQYF. CDR3 sequence (DNA): TGTGCCAGCTCGTCCGCCGGGACAGGGGAGACCCAGTACTTC.

The V and J genes are TRBV4-2 and TRBJ1-5; D remains ambiguous. CDR1 is LGHNA and CDR2 is YNFKEQ in the germline V gene. With 1 base removed from V and 5 bases from J, the gap between germline ends came to 6 bases. The CDR3 spans 13 residues. The CDR3 protein is CASSQGVYQPQHF. The CDR3 DNA sequence: TGTGCCAGCAGCCAAGGGGTATATCAGCCCCAGCATTTT.

The genes are TRBV6-5 and TRBJ1-2; possibly TRBD1 for D (5 bases). Trimming took 6 bases from V and 4 from J, leaving 9 bases between them. This CDR3 comprises 12 residues. CDR1 is MNHEY, CDR2 SVGAGI, per germline. The CDR3 loop reads CASSGDGYGYTF. The CDR3, as DNA: TGTGCCAGCAGCGGGGACGGCTATGGCTACACCTTC.

This clone has just one count. The rearrangement links TRBV29-1 to TRBJ2-1, with D possibly matching TRBD2 (6 bases). The V and J ends lost 4 bases and 5 bases respectively, with 9 bases between them. Germline V gene data show CDR1 as SQVTM and CDR2 as ANQGSEA. The CDR3 spans 12 residues. The CDR3 DNA reads as TGCAGCGTTGGGAGACTAGACAATGAGCAGTTCTTC. Translation: CSVGRLDNEQFF.

The chain recombines TRBV7-9 with TRBJ2-5; D possibly matches TRBD1 or TRBD2 (6 bases each). The germline V gene has CDR1 SEHNR and CDR2 FQNEAQ (reference sequence). V gave up 2 bases and J gave up 5 bases, with 15 bases separating them. CDR3 size: 15 residues. CDR3 coding DNA: TGTGCCAGCAGCTTACTAGCGCCCCAGGGGGAGACCCAGTACTTC. Protein sequence: CASSLLAPQGETQYF.

CDR3 DNA: TGTGCCAGCAGCTTAGTCAGCGGGGACAATCAGCCCCAGCATTTT. Protein sequence: CASSLVSGDNQPQHF. The chain employs TRBV7-2 and TRBJ1-5; no definite D call. The CDR3 is 15 residues long. V lost 1 base to trimming and J lost 3 bases, with 10 bases between them. The V gene's germline CDR1 is SGHTA and CDR2 FQGNSA.

V is TRBV6-5 and J is TRBJ1-3; D is possibly TRBD1 (5 bases). Between the trimmed V and J ends, which lost 8 bases and 4 bases, there was a span of 15 bases. The CDR3 length is 14 residues. Per the germline V gene, CDR1 is MNHEY and CDR2 is SVGAGI. The CDR3 loop reads CASSGGRNGNTIYF. The CDR3 DNA sequence: TGTGCCAGCTCGGGGGGAAGGAACGGAAACACCATATATTTT.

The J gene is TRBJ1-4, the V gene TRBV19; unclear D gene. In germline, CDR1 is LNHDA, CDR2 SQIVND (reference sequence). The CDR3 covers 13 residues. V was clipped by 6 bases and J by 2 bases, with 7 bases between them. The CDR3: CASSWRTNEKLFF. The CDR3 DNA sequence: TGTGCCAGTAGCTGGCGGACTAATGAAAAACTGTTTTTT.

V is TRBV27 and J is TRBJ2-5, with 9 bases aligning to TRBD2. CDR3 length equals 15 residues. J lost 5 bases, V lost 5 bases, and 9 bases had no gene match. Germline V gene lookup returns CDR1 MNHEY and CDR2 SMNVEV (reference sequence). Here the CDR3 DNA reads TGTGCCAGCAGTGACCGCGGGGGGGCCCTGGAGACCCAGTACTTC. This translates into CASSDRGGALETQYF.

This clone showed up just a few times. This chain uses TRBV29-1 with TRBJ1-2; 11 positions agree with TRBD1. Trimming removed 7 bases from V and 7 bases from J; junction bases left unmatched: 5. The V gene's germline CDR1 is SQVTM and CDR2 ANQGSEA. The CDR3 contains 12 residues. CDR3 DNA sequence: TGCAGCGCCGGACAGGGGGCTTCTGGCTACACCTTC. This encodes CSAGQGASGYTF.

This chain connects TRBV13 to TRBJ2-5, with D hard to call. V was pared by 5 bases and J by 0 bases, with 19 bases between. The CDR3 is 17 residues long. Germline lookup yields CDR1 PRHDT and CDR2 FYEKMQ (reference sequence). In DNA form, the CDR3 reads TGTGCCAGCAGCCCGCCCCCGGTAGCCCCGTACCAAGAGACCCAGTACTTC. Protein product: CASSPPPVAPYQETQYF.

The V call is TRBV3-1 (or the pseudogene TRBV3-2), the J call TRBJ2-1; the match to TRBD2 covers 9 bases. This CDR3 region has 15 residues. The J segment lost 9 bases and the V segment lost 3 bases, leaving 9 bases of the junction unmatched. Germline values: CDR1 LGHDT, CDR2 YNNKEL (reference sequence). The CDR3 reads CASSQMGSGGSEQFF. DNA for the CDR3: TGTGCCAGCAGCCAGATGGGAAGCGGGGGGAGTGAGCAGTTCTTC.

J is TRBJ2-5 and V is TRBV9, with a tentative D call TRBD2 (5 bases). CDR3 length equals 13 residues. Trimming removed 4 bases at V and 5 bases at J, with 12 bases between. CDR1 is SGDLS, CDR2 YYNGEE, per germline. CDR3 region: CASSPDWRETQYF. DNA of the CDR3: TGTGCCAGCAGCCCGGACTGGCGCGAGACCCAGTACTTC.

V usage is TRBV5-4 and J usage is TRBJ2-7; D is tentatively TRBD1 or TRBD2 (5 bases each). Germline V lookup: CDR1 SGHNT, CDR2 YYREEE (reference sequence). V shed 2 bases and J shed 7 bases, with 13 bases lying between them. The length of the CDR3 is 13 residues. The CDR3 region is CASSLPGPGEQYF. Here the CDR3 DNA reads TGTGCCAGCAGCTTACCGGGACCCGGAGAGCAGTACTTC.

The rearrangement links TRBV7-8 to TRBJ2-3; D unresolved. CDR1 is SGHVS, CDR2 FQNEAQ, per germline. Trimming shortened V by 0 bases and J by 1 base, and 5 bases separated the two germline ends. The CDR3 has 14 residues. CDR3 in amino acids: CASSLARGTDTQYF. In DNA form, the CDR3 reads TGTGCCAGCAGCTTAGCGCGAGGCACAGATACGCAGTATTTT.

The rearrangement uses TRBV7-9 and TRBJ2-5; D is tentatively TRBD1 or TRBD2 (5 bases each). The germline CDR1 and CDR2 sequences are SEHNR and FQNEAQ (reference sequence). The CDR3 is 13 residues long. The V end lost 5 bases, the J end lost 4 bases, and 11 bases lay between the germline ends. Here the CDR3 DNA reads TGTGCCAGCAGCCAAACAGGAGGAGAGACCCAGTACTTC. Encoded protein: CASSQTGGETQYF.

This chain joins TRBV2 and TRBJ1-6; D call uncertain. V lost 2 bases, J lost 9 bases, and 8 bases lay in between. This CDR3 has 13 amino acids. CDR1 SNHLY and CDR2 FYNNEI come from the germline V gene. CDR3: CASSELGGSPLHF. The CDR3 bases are TGTGCCAGCAGTGAACTAGGAGGTTCACCCCTCCACTTT.

The chain has TRBV6-1 and TRBJ1-1; D might be TRBD1 (5 bases). Looked up from germline, CDR1 is MNHNS and CDR2 is SASEGT. V shed 2 bases and J shed 8 bases, with 15 bases lying between them. The CDR3 is 14 residues long. The CDR3 is CASSELRRGREAFF. The CDR3 DNA reads TGTGCCAGCAGTGAATTGAGAAGGGGCAGGGAAGCTTTCTTT.

The chain joins TRBV7-9 to TRBJ1-5; D unresolved. This CDR3 has 15 residues. V dropped 5 bases and J dropped 0 bases, with 11 bases sitting between them. Looked up from germline, CDR1 is SEHNR and CDR2 is FQNEAQ (reference sequence). In nucleotides, the CDR3 is TGTGCCAGCAGCAAACAGAGTAATAGCAATCAGCCCCAGCATTTT. Translating it yields CASSKQSNSNQPQHF.

This clone has just a few counts. This chain joins TRBV10-3 and TRBJ2-1, with TRBD1 matching over 7 bases. Germline CDR1 and CDR2: ENHRY and SYGVKD. The CDR3 has 17 residues. Losses at the gene ends were 3 bases for V and 3 bases for J; bases not matched to a gene: 11. CDR3 DNA: TGTGCCATCAGTGAAGGCGAGGGGGCGACCATCTACAATGAGCAGTTCTTC. This gives the protein CAISEGEGATIYNEQFF.

The genes are TRBV12-3 or TRBV12-4 and TRBJ1-1; D remains unclear. V was cut by 1 base and J by 8 bases, with 11 bases left in between. The CDR3 contains 13 residues. This CDR3 reads CASSLGAVTEAFF. The CDR3, as DNA: TGTGCCAGCAGTTTAGGGGCCGTTACAGAAGCTTTCTTT.

This clone was recorded once. The gene calls are TRBV19 and TRBJ1-1; the match to TRBD1 covers 9 bases. The CDR3 runs to 15 residues. In germline, CDR1 is LNHDA, CDR2 SQIVND (reference sequence). V dropped 5 bases and J dropped 5; count of bases not matched to a gene: 9. In DNA, the CDR3 is TGTGCCAGTAGTTCTACAGGGGGCGCGTTTACTGAAGCTTTCTTT. It specifies CASSSTGGAFTEAFF.

The gene calls are TRBV29-1 and TRBJ1-4; possible D gene TRBD1, 6 bases. The V gene's germline CDR1 is SQVTM and CDR2 ANQGSEA. This CDR3 has 15 amino acids. Trimming shortened V by 4 bases and J by 2 bases, and 14 bases separated the two germline ends. The CDR3 nucleotides read TGCAGCGTTGGGCCGCGGGGGGGCACTAATGAAAAACTGTTTTTT. This gives the protein CSVGPRGGTNEKLFF.

The chain's CDR3 is CSVAGQGGGQPQHF. CDR3 in DNA: TGCAGCGTTGCTGGACAGGGAGGAGGTCAGCCCCAGCATTTT. This chain links TRBV29-1 with TRBJ1-5, with 8 nucleotides matching TRBD1. This CDR3 is 14 amino acids long. CDR1 and CDR2 (germline): SQVTM, ANQGSEA. With 4 bases clipped from V and 6 bases from J, the junction kept 8 bases outside the gene matches.

The rearrangement links TRBV2 to TRBJ2-1; D is unresolved. This CDR3 spans 16 amino acids. V lost 2 bases to trimming and J lost 4 bases, with 15 bases between them. CDR1 is SNHLY, CDR2 FYNNEI, per germline. CDR3 region: CASSEQPTRRYNEQFF. The CDR3 DNA reads TGTGCCAGCAGTGAACAACCCACGCGCCGATACAATGAGCAGTTCTTC.

This sequence joins TRBV30 and TRBJ1-2; D may be TRBD1 (5 bases). Per the germline V gene, CDR1 is GTSNPN and CDR2 is SVGIG (reference sequence). CDR3 length: 13 amino acids. The V end was cut by 5 bases, the J end by 3 bases, with 13 bases between. CDR3 sequence: CAWRGVPYYGYTF. DNA for the CDR3: TGTGCCTGGCGGGGGGTCCCATACTATGGCTACACCTTC.

The chain couples TRBV5-4 to TRBJ1-1; the D is unclear. V was pared by 0 bases and J by 7 bases, with 10 bases between. CDR1 and CDR2 (germline): SGHNT, YYREEE (reference sequence). The CDR3 is 13 amino acids. The CDR3: CASSLVSADEAFF. The CDR3 nucleotides read TGTGCCAGCAGCTTGGTGTCAGCGGATGAAGCTTTCTTT.

This clone has only one observation. This rearrangement joins TRBV28 to TRBJ1-2; D is unclear. The CDR3 covers 12 residues. CDR1 is MDHEN, CDR2 SYDVKM, per germline. Trimming took off 6 bases at V and 4 bases at J, with 9 bases between the two ends. CDR3 coding DNA: TGTGCCAGCAGCCGCGGCCCCTATGGCTACACCTTC. Translated, it gives CASSRGPYGYTF.

The rearrangement links TRBV2 to TRBJ2-5; D not certain. The germline V and J ends were trimmed by 3 bases and 3 bases, with 2 bases remaining between them. Looked up from germline, CDR1 is SNHLY and CDR2 is FYNNEI. This CDR3 region has 11 residues. The CDR3 sequence: CASSEEETQYF. CDR3 nucleotide sequence: TGTGCCAGCAGTGAGGAAGAGACCCAGTACTTC.